This T cell receptor beta chain stems from a study of glioma-infiltrating T cells after dendritic cell vaccination. The assay was immunoSEQ multiplex PCR, and TCRdb's table has in-frame clones only and misses some. Among about 64,000 clones listed, 82% were seen once. About this clone: Its antigen is still unknown.

PBMC were collected before vaccination, two weeks after the third vaccination, and at progression. With 5 bases clipped from V and 7 bases from J, the junction kept 13 bases outside the gene matches. In germline, CDR1 is MNHNS, CDR2 SASEGT. CDR3 length: 15 amino acids. Overall study results and limits: Few patients contributed both blood and tumor specimens.

The chain employs TRBV6-1 and TRBJ1-1; 7 positions agree with TRBD1. Sequences were derived from blood, sampled before dendritic cell vaccination. The TCR comes from a human donor with glioblastoma. CDR3: CASSFTQDRAGEAFF. The CDR3 DNA reads TGTGCCAGCAGTTTCACTCAAGACAGGGCGGGTGAAGCTTTCTTT.